One and the same sample provided the 15 T cell receptor beta chains below, sequenced in a study of T-cell reconstitution after alpha-beta-depleted transplantation in children. The TCRbeta library was prepared with unique molecular identifiers. A single record per CDR3 protein comes from TCRdb applying MiXCR to the PCR reads. This sample has around 180,000 distinct CDR3 sequences; 11% occur once, and the top ten carry less than 15%. Sequences were derived from PBMCs, sampled before TCRalphabeta/CD19-depleted stem cell transplant. All receptors derive from a boy between 2 and 15 years old with acute myeloid leukemia, due to receive a stem cell transplant.

This clonotype was observed many times. This chain uses TRBV9 with TRBJ2-3; TRBD2 is a possible D gene (5 bases). Trimming pared 1 base from V and 2 bases from J, leaving 11 bases between. The germline V gene encodes CDR1 SGDLS and CDR2 YYNGEE. The CDR3 has 15 amino acids. The CDR3 spells CASSVSALDTDTQYF. The DNA of the CDR3 is TGTGCCAGCAGCGTATCCGCACTAGACACAGATACGCAGTATTTT.

Many counts were recorded for this clonotype. The chain employs TRBV9 and TRBJ2-2, with a possible D match to TRBD2 (5 bases). The CDR3 contains 14 residues. The germline gives CDR1 SGDLS, CDR2 YYNGEE. V gave up 3 bases and J gave up 1 base, with 7 bases separating them. In nucleotides, the CDR3 is TGTGCCAGCAGCGCCGGGATGAACACCGGGGAGCTGTTTTTT. This gives the protein CASSAGMNTGELFF.

This clonotype was observed many times. This chain links TRBV9 with TRBJ2-1, with 7 bases aligning to TRBD2. The length of the CDR3 is 15 residues. From germline, CDR1 is SGDLS and CDR2 YYNGEE. The ends lost 3 bases at V and 2 bases at J; junction bases unmatched: 5. Here the CDR3 DNA reads TGTGCCAGCAGCGAGCGGGATATGCCCTACAATGAGCAGTTCTTC. Translated, it gives CASSERDMPYNEQFF.

This clonotype was seen ten or more times. This chain uses TRBV7-9 with TRBJ2-1; the D call may be TRBD1 or TRBD2 (5 bases each). This CDR3 has 13 residues. V dropped 3 bases and J dropped 8 bases, with 11 bases sitting between them. CDR1 is SEHNR, CDR2 FQNEAQ, per germline (reference sequence). The CDR3 is CASSLGRGDEQFF. CDR3 nucleotide sequence: TGTGCCAGCAGCTTGGGCCGGGGCGATGAGCAGTTCTTC.

This clonotype was detected many times. The chain couples TRBV15 to TRBJ2-6, with 11 bases that match TRBD2. The V and J ends lost 5 bases and 2 bases, in that order; junction bases with no gene match: 5. Germline-derived CDR1 and CDR2 are LNHNV and YYDKDF (reference sequence). This CDR3 is built from 17 residues. Here the CDR3 DNA reads TGTGCCACCAGCCGGATAGCGGGGGGGCCTGGGGCCAACGTCCTGACTTTC. It is translated as CATSRIAGGPGANVLTF.

The sample holds many counts of this clonotype. The J gene is TRBJ2-7, the V gene TRBV20-1; 11 bases are a match to TRBD2. The CDR3 covers 14 residues. Germline CDR1 reads DFQATT; CDR2 reads SNEGSKA (reference sequence). Losses at the gene ends were 6 bases for V and 3 bases for J; bases not matched to a gene: 7. The CDR3 region has the DNA TGCAGTGCAAGCACTAGCGGGAGAGTCTACGAGCAGTACTTC. Protein product: CSASTSGRVYEQYF.

This clonotype was counted ten times or more. The chain recombines TRBV7-3 with TRBJ1-5; D remains unclear. There are 13 residues in the CDR3. Germline V gene sequence: CDR1 SGHTA, CDR2 FQGTGA. V was shortened by 0 bases and J by 6 bases, with 6 bases between the two germline ends. As DNA, the CDR3 is TGTGCCAGCAGCTTAACTTACGGTCAGCCCCAGCATTTT. Translation: CASSLTYGQPQHF.

This clonotype was detected many times. This sequence joins TRBV27 and TRBJ1-4; 10 bases fit TRBD1. This CDR3 spans 18 amino acids. From germline, CDR1 is MNHEY and CDR2 SMNVEV (reference sequence). J lost 3 bases, V lost 5 bases, and 12 bases had no gene match. CDR3 DNA: TGTGCCAGCAGTCCTATGTCCCGGGACAGGGGACCTAATGAAAAACTGTTTTTT. It translates to CASSPMSRDRGPNEKLFF.

This clonotype has more than one count but fewer than ten. The chain couples TRBV5-1 to TRBJ2-7; TRBD2 matches at 10 bases. Trimming took 2 bases from V and 3 from J; bases not matched to a gene: 5. CDR1 SGHRS and CDR2 YFSETQ come from the germline V gene. The CDR3 is made up of 15 amino acids. CDR3 sequence (DNA): TGCGCCAGCAGCTTTGTTTCTAGCGGGAGCTACGAGCAGTACTTC. It codes for CASSFVSSGSYEQYF.

A remark on this clonotype: With a much larger clone just one base away, this may be a read error. V and J are TRBV20-1 and TRBJ1-2; D is undetermined. CDR1 DFQATT and CDR2 SNEGSKA come from the germline V gene (reference sequence). There are 13 residues in the CDR3. The V end lost 2 bases, the J end lost 4 bases, and 11 bases lay between the germline ends. The CDR3 sequence: CSARNRAGYGYTF. The CDR3 DNA reads TGCAGTGCTAGAAATCGGGCAGGCTATGGCTACACCTTC.

This clonotype was counted ten times or more. The J gene is TRBJ1-5, the V gene TRBV4-1; the D is unclear. This CDR3 region has 16 residues. V was clipped by 2 bases and J by 0 bases, with 11 bases between them. Germline V lookup: CDR1 MGHRA, CDR2 YSYEKL. The CDR3 spells CASSQLDGDSNQPQHF. CDR3 sequence (DNA): TGCGCCAGCAGCCAACTTGACGGGGATAGCAATCAGCCCCAGCATTTT.

This clonotype was seen at least ten times. This sequence joins TRBV24-1 and TRBJ2-1; 13 positions agree with TRBD2. The germline V gene encodes CDR1 KGHDR and CDR2 SFDVKD. V was pared by 7 bases and J by 7 bases, with 6 bases of the junction left unmatched. The CDR3 contains 15 residues. This CDR3 is CATSTRTSGGNEQFF. CDR3 nucleotide sequence: TGTGCCACCAGCACCCGGACTAGCGGGGGAAATGAGCAGTTCTTC.

There are many counts of this clonotype. The chain couples TRBV7-8 to TRBJ2-1; the D gene is possibly TRBD1 (6 bases). The CDR3 spans 12 residues. CDR1 is SGHVS and CDR2 is FQNEAQ in the germline V gene. Trimming took 6 bases from V and 7 from J, leaving 10 bases between them. The CDR3 reads CASRPTGNEQFF. The CDR3 coding sequence is TGTGCCAGCAGGCCAACAGGGAATGAGCAGTTCTTC.

CDR3 region: CASSLGEVNTEAFF. In DNA, the CDR3 is TGCGCCAGCAGCTTGGGTGAGGTGAACACTGAAGCTTTCTTT. The rearrangement links TRBV5-1 to TRBJ1-1; D gene unclear. V lost 0 bases and J 0 bases, leaving 6 bases between the germline ends. The CDR3 is 14 amino acids. CDR1 is SGHRS, CDR2 YFSETQ, per germline. Full variable domain (outside the CDR3, taken from reference TRBV5-1 and TRBJ1-1): KAGVTQTPRYLIKTRGQQVTLSCSPISGHRSVSWYQQTPGQGLQFLFEYFSETQRNKGNFPGRFSGRQFSNSRSEMNVSTLELGDSALYLCASSLGEVNTEAFFGQGTRLTVV.

This rearrangement joins TRBV7-3 to TRBJ2-2, with a weak D call TRBD2 (7 bases). Germline V CDR1 and CDR2: SGHTA, FQGTGA. This CDR3 has 16 residues. Trimming removed 2 bases at V and 4 bases at J, with 14 bases between. CDR3 in amino acids: CASSLFGGRSTGELFF. In nucleotides, the CDR3 is TGTGCCAGCAGCTTATTCGGGGGGCGGAGCACCGGGGAGCTGTTTTTT.